These 31 T cell receptor beta chains were all obtained from the same sample, sequenced in a study of shared clonotypes between healthy human individuals. Using immunoSEQ multiplex PCR, the repertoire was profiled, and TCRdb retains in-frame clones only, with some absent. This table has 1.4 million to 1.5 million clones, roughly 96% appearing once. The sample consisted of naive CD4+ T cells sorted from blood. The subset is: CD45RA+ positively selected. These receptors all stem from a man under 40 in good health.

The chain combines TRBV10-2 with TRBJ1-2, with no clear D. V lost 0 bases and J lost 6, with 11 bases in between. This CDR3 has 14 amino acids. The germline V gene has CDR1 WSHSY and CDR2 SAAADI. The CDR3 DNA reads as TGCGCCAGCAGTGAGTCTCGTGGGTGGGATGGCTACACCTTC. This codes for CASSESRGWDGYTF.

The chain couples TRBV27 to TRBJ2-1, with a tentative D call TRBD2 (6 bases). Trimming left V 8 bases short and J 9 bases short, with 26 bases between. In germline, CDR1 is MNHEY, CDR2 SMNVEV (reference sequence). CDR3 size: 16 residues. The CDR3 bases are TGTGCCAGCCATAGGCTCCTACCGGGAGTGGGCAGTGAGCAGTTCTTC. Protein sequence: CASHRLLPGVGSEQFF.

The chain joins TRBV27 to TRBJ2-3; 10 nucleotides agree with TRBD1. The CDR3 runs 17 residues. Germline V gene data show CDR1 as MNHEY and CDR2 as SMNVEV (reference sequence). Trimming took 6 bases from V and 3 from J; bases not matched to a gene: 12. CDR3 DNA sequence: TGTGCCAGCAGCCGCTTAACCGGGACAGGGGAAACAGATACGCAGTATTTT. Translated, it gives CASSRLTGTGETDTQYF.

This clone was observed a single time. This rearrangement joins TRBV7-9 to TRBJ1-1; possibly TRBD1 for D (5 bases). CDR1 is SEHNR and CDR2 is FQNEAQ in the germline V gene (reference sequence). The CDR3 loop spans 13 amino acids. Trimming removed 11 bases at V and 0 bases at J, with 13 bases between. CDR3: CAPWGELNTEAFF. The CDR3, as DNA: TGTGCCCCCTGGGGGGAATTGAACACTGAAGCTTTCTTT.

This clone occurred once. The V and J genes are TRBV11-2 and TRBJ1-5, with unresolved D. Per germline, CDR1 SGHAT and CDR2 FQNNGV. The CDR3 has 13 residues. V lost 1 base, J lost 5 bases, and 6 bases lay in between. The CDR3 protein is CASSLGADQPQHF. CDR3 in DNA: TGTGCCAGCAGCTTAGGGGCGGATCAGCCCCAGCATTTT. Filled out from reference TRBV11-2 and TRBJ1-5, the complete variable domain reads EAGVAQSPRYKIIEKRQSVAFWCNPISGHATLYWYQQILGQGPKLLIQFQNNGVVDDSQLPKDRFSAERLKGVDSTLKIQPAKLEDSAVYLCASSLGADQPQHFGDGTRLSIL.

The gene calls are TRBV13 and TRBJ2-7; possibly TRBD1 for D (6 bases). Germline V gives CDR1 PRHDT, CDR2 FYEKMQ (reference sequence). The CDR3 has 14 residues. V was pared by 3 bases and J by 5 bases, with 14 bases between. CDR3 in amino acids: CASSFRSQGNEQYF. The CDR3 DNA sequence: TGTGCCAGCAGCTTTCGTTCACAGGGTAACGAGCAGTACTTC.

V usage is TRBV27 and J usage is TRBJ2-1; 7 bases map to TRBD2. The germline V gene encodes CDR1 MNHEY and CDR2 SMNVEV (reference sequence). J was trimmed by 2 bases and V by 7 bases; bases with no gene match: 11. The CDR3 spans 16 residues. The CDR3 nucleotides read TGTGCCAGCACCCCTGGGGGACTAAGGACCTACAATGAGCAGTTCTTC. Translating it yields CASTPGGLRTYNEQFF.

For this clone: Other DNA sequences in the same sample also yield this CDR3. This chain links TRBV20-1 with TRBJ2-7; no clear D. Germline CDR1 is DFQATT and CDR2 is SNEGSKA (reference sequence). The CDR3 is made up of 11 amino acids. V was clipped by 6 bases and J by 2 bases, with 8 bases between them. CDR3 in DNA: TGCAGTGCACCGTGGACCTACGAGCAGTACTTC. Its translation: CSAPWTYEQYF.

The gene calls are TRBV5-1 and TRBJ2-1; 12 nucleotides align to TRBD2. This CDR3 is 17 amino acids long. Losses at the gene ends were 0 bases for V and 4 bases for J; bases not matched to a gene: 5. CDR1 is SGHRS, CDR2 YFSETQ, per germline. The CDR3 DNA follows: TGCGCCAGCAGCTTGGGAGTGGGACTAGCGGGTTACAATGAGCAGTTCTTC. Translation: CASSLGVGLAGYNEQFF.

This sequence joins TRBV5-1 and TRBJ2-5, with 7 bases aligning to TRBD1. The CDR3 runs to 15 residues. Germline V gives CDR1 SGHRS, CDR2 YFSETQ. The V segment lost 0 bases and the J segment 4 bases; nucleotides outside the gene matches: 6. CDR3 residues: CASSLASSGGETQYF. DNA for the CDR3: TGCGCCAGCAGCTTGGCCAGTTCAGGGGGAGAGACCCAGTACTTC. Filled out from reference TRBV5-1 and TRBJ2-5, the complete variable domain reads KAGVTQTPRYLIKTRGQQVTLSCSPISGHRSVSWYQQTPGQGLQFLFEYFSETQRNKGNFPGRFSGRQFSNSRSEMNVSTLELGDSALYLCASSLASSGGETQYFGPGTRLLVL.

The rearrangement links TRBV5-6 to TRBJ2-7; a possible D gene is TRBD2 (6 bases). This CDR3 spans 15 amino acids. Germline V gene data show CDR1 as SGHDT and CDR2 as YYEEEE. Trimming removed 1 base from V and 4 bases from J, with 15 bases in between. The CDR3 DNA reads TGTGCCAGCAGCTTGCCTGCAGGCCGGGGGTACGAGCAGTACTTC. The encoded protein is CASSLPAGRGYEQYF.

In this sample, this clone turned up once. The rearrangement uses TRBV5-1 and TRBJ2-1, with a weak D call TRBD2 (6 bases). V lost 4 bases, J lost 6 bases, and 14 bases lay in between. Per germline, CDR1 SGHRS and CDR2 YFSETQ. The CDR3 covers 14 residues. The DNA for the CDR3 is TGCGCCAGCAGCGCGGGCCGGACTATCAATGAGCAGTTCTTC. It yields the protein CASSAGRTINEQFF.

This chain connects TRBV25-1 to TRBJ1-4; 7 nucleotides match TRBD1. Germline V CDR1 and CDR2: MGHDK, SYGVNS. J gave up 4 bases and V 1 base, and 3 bases lay outside the gene matches. The CDR3 has 15 amino acids. The CDR3 region has the DNA TGTGCCAGCAGTGAATTAGGACAGGTTAATGAAAAACTGTTTTTT. Protein product: CASSELGQVNEKLFF.

This clone was recorded only once. The chain couples TRBV15 to TRBJ2-1; 8 bases match TRBD2. V was pared by 3 bases and J by 4 bases, with 17 bases of the junction left unmatched. This CDR3 spans 19 amino acids. CDR1 and CDR2 from the germline V gene are LNHNV and YYDKDF (reference sequence). The CDR3 bases are TGTGCCACCAGCAGGGGAATTCGGGCGGGAGGCTTCTCATACAATGAGCAGTTCTTC. This codes for CATSRGIRAGGFSYNEQFF.

The chain couples TRBV4-3 to TRBJ1-2; 8 bases map to TRBD1. The CDR3 sequence is 15 residues long. Trimming at V came to 1 base and at J to 4 bases, leaving 5 bases not matched to a gene. Germline CDR1 is LGHNA and CDR2 is YSLEER. CDR3 bases: TGCGCCAGCAGCCAAGGTCAGGGGGCAATCTATGGCTACACCTTC. Translating it yields CASSQGQGAIYGYTF.

The chain combines TRBV2 with TRBJ2-7; no clear D. Germline-derived CDR1 and CDR2 are SNHLY and FYNNEI. V lost 7 bases and J lost 0, with 10 bases in between. CDR3 length equals 13 residues. This CDR3 is CASNRRASYEQYF. The CDR3 bases are TGTGCCAGCAACCGTAGGGCCTCCTACGAGCAGTACTTC.

Here the CDR3 DNA reads TGTGCCAGCAGTTACCCCGACACCGATGGGAAGGCTTTCTTT. This codes for CASSYPDTDGKAFF. The chain carries TRBV6-6 and TRBJ1-1, with D unresolved. This CDR3 comprises 14 residues. With 2 bases removed from V and 11 bases from J, the gap between germline ends came to 18 bases. Germline V gene data show CDR1 as MNHNY and CDR2 as SVGAGI (reference sequence).

This clone was recorded only once. This chain joins TRBV4-1 and TRBJ2-7; D tentatively reads TRBD1 or TRBD2 (5 bases each). Trimming cost V 0 bases and J 7 bases, with 19 bases left between them. The CDR3 sequence is 16 residues long. Germline V gene data show CDR1 as MGHRA and CDR2 as YSYEKL. In DNA form, the CDR3 reads TGCGCCAGCAGCCAAGAGCGGCGGACAACGGGATGGGAGCAGTACTTC. Its translation is CASSQERRTTGWEQYF.

With regard to this clone: The same CDR3 also results from other DNA sequences found in this sample. The chain carries TRBV5-1 and TRBJ2-1; 8 bases align to TRBD1. The CDR3 spans 14 residues. V was pared by 4 bases and J by 6 bases, with 6 bases of the junction left unmatched. Germline V gene data show CDR1 as SGHRS and CDR2 as YFSETQ. CDR3 region: CASSPGQGGNEQFF. CDR3 DNA sequence: TGCGCCAGCAGCCCCGGACAGGGTGGCAATGAGCAGTTCTTC.

V gene TRBV7-9 combines with J gene TRBJ2-1; 8 bases map to TRBD2. Germline lookup yields CDR1 SEHNR and CDR2 FQNEAQ (reference sequence). CDR3 length equals 17 residues. The V gene end was trimmed by 3 bases and the J gene end by 5 bases; junction bases not matched to a gene: 12. CDR3 loop: CASSFGGLAGSNNEQFF. The DNA of the CDR3 is TGTGCCAGCAGCTTCGGTGGGCTAGCGGGCTCGAACAATGAGCAGTTCTTC.

CDR3 in DNA: TGTGCCAGCAGCTTGGGAAGTCTCGGGGAGCTGTTTTTT. Its translation: CASSLGSLGELFF. The V gene is TRBV5-4, the J gene TRBJ2-2, with D unclear. Trimming shortened V by 0 bases and J by 7 bases, and 7 bases separated the two germline ends. Germline assignment: CDR1 SGHNT and CDR2 YYREEE (reference sequence). The CDR3 totals 13 residues.

This chain connects TRBV28 to TRBJ2-3, with 8 bases lining up with TRBD2. Germline V gives CDR1 MDHEN, CDR2 SYDVKM. CDR3 size: 15 residues. V lost 7 bases, J lost 2 bases, and 8 bases stayed unmatched. The CDR3 reads CASTGRRGDTDTQYF. The CDR3 DNA reads TGTGCCAGCACCGGTAGGCGGGGGGACACAGATACGCAGTATTTT.

This rearrangement joins TRBV7-9 to TRBJ2-1, with TRBD1 matching over 7 bases. The germline gives CDR1 SEHNR, CDR2 FQNEAQ (reference sequence). The CDR3 loop spans 15 amino acids. Germline trimming cut 5 bases from V and 6 bases from J; bases unmatched to any gene: 10. Here the CDR3 reads CASSPLVQGVNEQFF. The CDR3 bases are TGTGCCAGCAGCCCTCTTGTGCAGGGGGTCAATGAGCAGTTCTTC. Drawing the rest from reference TRBV7-9 and TRBJ2-1, the complete variable domain is DTGVSQNPRHKITKRGQNVTFRCDPISEHNRLYWYRQTLGQGPEFLTYFQNEAQLEKSRLLSDRFSAERPKGSFSTLEIQRTEQGDSAMYLCASSPLVQGVNEQFFGPGTRLTVL.

The chain couples TRBV29-1 to TRBJ2-1, with a possible D match to TRBD1 (6 bases). The V and J ends lost 5 bases and 6 bases respectively, with 17 bases between them. There are 14 residues in the CDR3. CDR1 SQVTM and CDR2 ANQGSEA come from the germline V gene. CDR3 amino acids: CSVQVDRNFNEQFF. The CDR3 DNA sequence: TGCAGCGTTCAGGTCGACAGGAACTTCAATGAGCAGTTCTTC.

The chain carries TRBV7-3 and TRBJ2-1; D call uncertain. Germline values: CDR1 SGHTA, CDR2 FQGTGA. This CDR3 spans 13 amino acids. V dropped 8 bases and J dropped 1 base, with 9 bases sitting between them. Written as DNA, the CDR3 is TGTGCCAGCGGAGATGGGTCCTACAATGAGCAGTTCTTC. Translated: CASGDGSYNEQFF.

The chain has TRBV5-4 and TRBJ2-1; TRBD2 matches at 13 bases. V lost 4 bases to trimming and J lost 8 bases; unmatched junction nucleotides: 9. Germline V lookup: CDR1 SGHNT, CDR2 YYREEE (reference sequence). The CDR3 is made up of 16 amino acids. This chain's CDR3 is CASSVPGLAGSYEQFF. The CDR3 bases are TGTGCCAGCAGCGTACCGGGACTAGCGGGATCTTATGAGCAGTTCTTC. Based on the CDR3 plus reference TRBV5-4 and TRBJ2-1, the full variable domain is ETGVTQSPTHLIKTRGQQVTLRCSSQSGHNTVSWYQQALGQGPQFIFQYYREEENGRGNFPPRFSGLQFPNYSSELNVNALELDDSALYLCASSVPGLAGSYEQFFGPGTRLTVL.

The CDR3 is CASSPGQGEKLFF. In DNA form, the CDR3 reads TGTGCCAGCAGCCCGGGACAGGGAGAAAAACTGTTTTTT. V gene TRBV5-4 combines with J gene TRBJ1-4, with TRBD1 identical over 9 bases. CDR1 SGHNT and CDR2 YYREEE come from the germline V gene (reference sequence). The CDR3 covers 13 residues. The ends lost 4 bases at V and 8 bases at J; junction bases unmatched: 3. Supplemented by reference TRBV5-4 and TRBJ1-4, the full variable domain reads ETGVTQSPTHLIKTRGQQVTLRCSSQSGHNTVSWYQQALGQGPQFIFQYYREEENGRGNFPPRFSGLQFPNYSSELNVNALELDDSALYLCASSPGQGEKLFFGSGTQLSVL.

This chain joins TRBV27 and TRBJ2-7; 9 bases match TRBD1. The CDR3 covers 15 residues. J lost 2 bases, V lost 4 bases, and 6 bases had no gene match. From germline, CDR1 is MNHEY and CDR2 SMNVEV (reference sequence). CDR3 loop: CASSSGTGFPYEQYF. Here the CDR3 DNA reads TGTGCCAGCAGTTCAGGGACAGGGTTCCCCTACGAGCAGTACTTC.

A few counts support this clone. The J gene is TRBJ2-3, the V gene TRBV2; 13 positions match TRBD2. V shed 6 bases and J 3 bases; nucleotides not matched to a gene: 9. The germline CDR1 and CDR2 sequences are SNHLY and FYNNEI. The CDR3 runs 17 residues. As DNA, the CDR3 is TGTGCCAGCAGGGGACTAGCGGGGACCGGGACTACAGATACGCAGTATTTT. Translation gives CASRGLAGTGTTDTQYF.

Remarks on this clone: Other DNA sequences in the sample encode the same CDR3. This sequence joins TRBV5-1 and TRBJ2-1; a possible D gene is TRBD2 (5 bases). V lost 4 bases, J lost 1 base, and 9 bases lay in between. Germline CDR1 reads SGHRS; CDR2 reads YFSETQ. CDR3 length: 14 residues. This CDR3 is CASSPDSSYNEQFF. The CDR3 DNA reads as TGCGCCAGCAGCCCGGACTCATCCTACAATGAGCAGTTCTTC.

The chain joins TRBV10-3 to TRBJ2-7; D may be TRBD2 (6 bases). Germline lookup yields CDR1 ENHRY and CDR2 SYGVKD. The V gene lost 7 bases and the J gene lost 7 bases, with 20 bases spanning the gap. This CDR3 region has 14 residues. CDR3: CAIMRENPSREQYF. The CDR3, as DNA: TGTGCCATCATGCGGGAAAACCCGAGTCGTGAGCAGTACTTC.